This T cell receptor (beta chain) was sequenced during a study of cytomegalovirus exposure and HLA in healthy donors. Regarding the study as a whole: Being productive about 87% or about 30% of the time was typical of most TCR beta V segments in an earlier analysis. A later analysis linked a missense DCLRE1C variant to TCR beta V- and J-gene trimming. Testing in vitro showed a few CMV-associated chains specific for CMV antigens. Of the V segments, some could not be distinguished, including TRBV6-2 and TRBV6-3, and were excluded.

Trimming cost V 5 bases and J 5 bases, with 13 bases left between them. The CDR3 runs 14 residues. Germline CDR1 reads MNHEY; CDR2 reads SMNVEV (reference sequence). In the case of this clone: The antigen is unknown.

PCR involved 60 Vbeta and 13 Jbeta primers. Assay: immunoSEQ multiplex PCR; the TCRdb copy retains only in-frame clones and omits some. Of around 91,000 clones in the sample, over 75% were seen once. The specimen sequenced was PBMCs. This receptor was taken from a male donor in good health and CMV-seropositive. This rearrangement joins TRBV27 to TRBJ2-1; D might be TRBD2 (6 bases). The DNA for the CDR3 is TGTGCCAGCAGTACTACCGGGAGCAACAATGAGCAGTTCTTC. It specifies CASSTTGSNNEQFF.